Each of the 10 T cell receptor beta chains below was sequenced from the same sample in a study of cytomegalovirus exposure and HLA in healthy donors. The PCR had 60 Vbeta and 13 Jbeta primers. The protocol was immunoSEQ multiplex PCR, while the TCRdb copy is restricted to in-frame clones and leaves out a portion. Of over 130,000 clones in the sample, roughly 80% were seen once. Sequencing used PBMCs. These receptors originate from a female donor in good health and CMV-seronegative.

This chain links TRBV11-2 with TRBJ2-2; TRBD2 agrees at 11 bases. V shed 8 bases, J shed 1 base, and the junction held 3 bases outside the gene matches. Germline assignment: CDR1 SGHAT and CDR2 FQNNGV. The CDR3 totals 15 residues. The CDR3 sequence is CASGGLAGNTGELFF. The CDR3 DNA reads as TGTGCCAGCGGTGGACTAGCGGGGAACACCGGGGAGCTGTTTTTT.

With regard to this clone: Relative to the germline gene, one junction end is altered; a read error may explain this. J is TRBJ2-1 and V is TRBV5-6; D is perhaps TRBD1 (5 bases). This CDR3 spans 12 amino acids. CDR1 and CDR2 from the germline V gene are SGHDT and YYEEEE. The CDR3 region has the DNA TGTGCCAGCAGCTTTTCGGACAACGAGCAGTTCTTC. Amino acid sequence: CASSFSDNEQFF.

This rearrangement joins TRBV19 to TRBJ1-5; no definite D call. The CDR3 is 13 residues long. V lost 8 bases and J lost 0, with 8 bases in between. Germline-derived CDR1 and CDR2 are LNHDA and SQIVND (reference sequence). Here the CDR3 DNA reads TGTGCCAGTGCGGACTATAGCAATCAGCCCCAGCATTTT. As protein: CASADYSNQPQHF.

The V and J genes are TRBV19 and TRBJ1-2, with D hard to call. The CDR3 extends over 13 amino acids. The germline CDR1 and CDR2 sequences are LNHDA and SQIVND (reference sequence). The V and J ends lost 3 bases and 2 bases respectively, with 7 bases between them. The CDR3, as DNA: TGTGCCAGTAGTATCGGGTCAAACTATGGCTACACCTTC. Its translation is CASSIGSNYGYTF.

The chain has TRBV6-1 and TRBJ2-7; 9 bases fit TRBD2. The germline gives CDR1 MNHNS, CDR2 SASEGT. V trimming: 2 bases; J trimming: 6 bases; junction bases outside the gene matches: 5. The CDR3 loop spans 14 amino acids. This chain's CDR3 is CASSESGGRSEQYF. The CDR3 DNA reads TGTGCCAGCAGTGAAAGCGGGGGGCGGTCCGAGCAGTACTTC.

CDR3 bases: TGTGCCAGCAGCGTAGATCCGTCCGGGGAGACCCAGTACTTC. This translates into CASSVDPSGETQYF. The chain links TRBV9 to TRBJ2-5; D is ambiguous. Germline V gene data show CDR1 as SGDLS and CDR2 as YYNGEE. The CDR3 length is 14 residues. Trimming removed 0 bases from V and 5 bases from J, with 11 bases in between.

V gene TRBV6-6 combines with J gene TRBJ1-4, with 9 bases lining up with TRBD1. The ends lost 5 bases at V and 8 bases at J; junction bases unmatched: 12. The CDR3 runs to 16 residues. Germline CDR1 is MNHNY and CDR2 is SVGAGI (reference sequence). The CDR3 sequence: CASSRSPGQGLEKLFF. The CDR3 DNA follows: TGTGCCAGCAGTCGAAGCCCGGGACAGGGTTTAGAAAAACTGTTTTTT.

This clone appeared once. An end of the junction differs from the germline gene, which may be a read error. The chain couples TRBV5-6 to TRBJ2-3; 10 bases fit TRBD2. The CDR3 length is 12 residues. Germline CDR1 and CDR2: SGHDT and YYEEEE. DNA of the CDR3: TGTGCCAGCAGTTTGCAGCGGGAGGGCCTCAATTTT. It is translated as CASSLQREGLNF. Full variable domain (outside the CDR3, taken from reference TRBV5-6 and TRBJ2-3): DAGVTQSPTHLIKTRGQQVTLRCSPKSGHDTVSWYQQALGQGPQFIFQYYEEEERQRGNFPDRFSGHQFPNYSSELNVNALLLGDSALYLCASSLQREGLNFGPGTRLTVL.

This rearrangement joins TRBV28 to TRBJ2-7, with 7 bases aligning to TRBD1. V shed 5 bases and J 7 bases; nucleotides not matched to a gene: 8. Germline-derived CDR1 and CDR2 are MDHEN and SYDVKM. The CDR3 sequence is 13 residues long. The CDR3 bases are TGTGCCAGCAGTCAGGGGGTGCCTTTAGAGCAGTACTTC. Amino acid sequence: CASSQGVPLEQYF.

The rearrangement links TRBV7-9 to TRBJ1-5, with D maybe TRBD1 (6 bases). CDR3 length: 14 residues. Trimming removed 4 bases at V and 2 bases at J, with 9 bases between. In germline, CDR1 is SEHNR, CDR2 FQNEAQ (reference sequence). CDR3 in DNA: TGTGCCAGCAGCTCCCCAGGGGGCAATCAGCCCCAGCATTTT. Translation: CASSSPGGNQPQHF.